This TCR beta chain was observed in a study of brain T cells in children with intractable seizures. Study results and caveats: Patients' HCMV serostatus was unknown; virus specificity rests on CDR3 similarity alone.

With 7 bases removed from V and 0 bases from J, the gap between germline ends came to 7 bases. This CDR3 contains 14 residues. Germline-derived CDR1 and CDR2 are SEHNR and FQNEAQ (reference sequence). Comment on this clone: Its antigen is not known.

Time point meaning: blood from clinic visit 5 months post-surgery; TSC patient then seizure free. Only cases whose brain tissue showed the highest T cell transcript signatures were sequenced. Patients received at least one anti-epileptic drug before surgery. Generated by immunoSEQ multiplex PCR, the TCRdb table keeps only in-frame clones and is missing some. This sample yields about 320,000 clones, of which over 90% are seen a single time; 5.7% belongs to the top ten. This TCR was recovered from a boy less than two years old with tuberous sclerosis and intractable seizures. This chain uses TRBV7-9 with TRBJ2-6, with D unresolved. The sequenced sample was peripheral blood, obtained approximately 5 months after surgery. The CDR3 nucleotides are TGTGCCAGCACCAAGGACTCTGGGGCCAACGTCCTGACTTTC. This gives the protein CASTKDSGANVLTF.